The entry that follows covers one T cell receptor beta chain sequence. The antigen remains undetermined. The data originate from a study of T-cell memory formation after mild COVID-19. Across the whole study: TCR clusters largely stayed donor specific. Study-level findings and limits: The study found balanced CD4/CD8 in clones contracting day 15 to 85 and a CD4+ lean in later expanders.

Constant-segment-primed 5'RACE gave TCR alpha and TCR beta cDNA libraries with sample barcodes and UMIs. TCRdb itself ran the 5' RACE reads through MiXCR, one entry per CDR3 protein. The sample carries approximately 150,000 distinct CDR3 sequences, about 19% recorded once. Germline loops: CDR1 KGHSH, CDR2 LQKENI. The junction had 3 bases not matched to a gene; V was cut back by 0 bases and J by 3 bases. The CDR3 sequence is 15 residues long. Sequenced: PBMCs or a T cell subset sorted from them (not recorded which). The V and J genes are TRBV18 and TRBJ2-7, with 9 bases lining up with TRBD2. The TCR was taken from an adult woman who had mild COVID-19 (a few samples of this study predate the infection). Cell type and time point are not known. In DNA, the CDR3 is TGTGCCAGCTCACCACCTAGCGGGAGCGGCTACGAGCAGTACTTC. Translation: CASSPPSGSGYEQYF.